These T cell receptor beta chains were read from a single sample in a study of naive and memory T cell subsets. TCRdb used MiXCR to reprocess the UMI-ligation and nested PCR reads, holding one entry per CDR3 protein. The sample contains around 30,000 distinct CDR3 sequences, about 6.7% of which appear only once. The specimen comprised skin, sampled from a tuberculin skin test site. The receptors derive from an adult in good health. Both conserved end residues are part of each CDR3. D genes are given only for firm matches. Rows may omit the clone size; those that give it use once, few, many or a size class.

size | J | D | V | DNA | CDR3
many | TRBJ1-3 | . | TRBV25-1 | TGTGCCAGCAGTGGCAGCTCTGGAAACACCATATATTTT | CASSGSSGNTIYF
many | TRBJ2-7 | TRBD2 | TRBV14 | TGTGCCAGCAGCCGTAGCGGGGGCCCTACCTACGAGCAGTACTTC | CASSRSGGPTYEQYF
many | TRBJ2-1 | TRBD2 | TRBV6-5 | TGTGCCAGCAGCCAAACAGCGGGAGTCAGTGAGCAGTTCTTC | CASSQTAGVSEQFF
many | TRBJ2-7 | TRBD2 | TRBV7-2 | TGTGCCAGCAGCTTAGCGGGCAGCGGGGGGACCTACGAGCAGTACTTC | CASSLAGSGGTYEQYF
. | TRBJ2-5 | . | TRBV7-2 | TGTGCCAGCAGCTTACTTGGCAGGGCTGAGACCCAGTACTTC | CASSLLGRAETQYF
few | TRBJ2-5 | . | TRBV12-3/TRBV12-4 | TGTGCCAGCAGTTTACGCCGACAGATCGGAGAGACCCAGTACTTC | CASSLRRQIGETQYF
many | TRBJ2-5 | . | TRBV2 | TGTGCCAGCAGTGGCAGAGAGACCCAGTACTTC | CASSGRETQYF
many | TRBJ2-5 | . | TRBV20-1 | TGCAGTGCTAGAGATGTGCTGCAGGGTGTAGAGACCCAGTACTTC | CSARDVLQGVETQYF
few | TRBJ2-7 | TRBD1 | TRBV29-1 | TGCAGCGTAGAAGACAGGGCAGGATCCTACGAGCAGTACTTC | CSVEDRAGSYEQYF
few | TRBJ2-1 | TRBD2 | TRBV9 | TGTGCCAGCAGCCATGTATTCAGCGGGGGGAGCTCCTACAATGAGCAGTTCTTC | CASSHVFSGGSSYNEQFF
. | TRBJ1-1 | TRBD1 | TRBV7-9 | TGTGCCAGCAGCTTAGTTCCTGACAGGGTGAACACTGAAGCTTTCTTT | CASSLVPDRVNTEAFF
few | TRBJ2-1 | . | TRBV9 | TGTGCCAGCAGCGTTTGGGGGAGGAATGAGCAGTTCTTC | CASSVWGRNEQFF
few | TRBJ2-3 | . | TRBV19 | TGTGCCAGTAGTTCCCCTAGAACTCGCGGAACTAGCACAGATACGCAGTATTTT | CASSSPRTRGTSTDTQYF
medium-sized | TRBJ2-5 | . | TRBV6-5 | TGTGCCAGCAGTTCCTCCGCCGGTCGGCTAGAGACCCAGTACTTC | CASSSSAGRLETQYF
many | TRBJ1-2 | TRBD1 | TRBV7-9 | TGTGCCAGCAGCTTAGAGGAGGGGGCGAACTATGGCTACACCTTC | CASSLEEGANYGYTF
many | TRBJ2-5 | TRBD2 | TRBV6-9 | TGTGCCAGCAGTTATCCCTGCGACCAGACTAGCGGGGGTGAGACCCAGTACTTC | CASSYPCDQTSGGETQYF
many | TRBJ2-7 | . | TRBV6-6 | TGTGCCAGCAGTTACGACGGGACTCGCCCCTACGAGCAGTACTTC | CASSYDGTRPYEQYF
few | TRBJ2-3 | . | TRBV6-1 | TGTGCCAGCAGACTCCAGGGGTCAGTATCAGATACGCAGTATTTT | CASRLQGSVSDTQYF
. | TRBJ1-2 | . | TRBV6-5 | TGTGCCAGCAGAAGGGGCTATGGCGACACCTTC | CASRRGYGDTF
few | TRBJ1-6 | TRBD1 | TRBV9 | TGTGCCAGCAGCGTATCCGGGACAGGCGGCTCACCCCTCCACTTT | CASSVSGTGGSPLHF
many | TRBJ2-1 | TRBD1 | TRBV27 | TGTGCCAGCAGTCCTCGGACAGGGAGCTCCTACTATGAGCAGTTCTTC | CASSPRTGSSYYEQFF
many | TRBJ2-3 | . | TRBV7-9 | TGTGCCAGCAGCGAGCGGACAGTGACAGATACGCAGTATTTT | CASSERTVTDTQYF
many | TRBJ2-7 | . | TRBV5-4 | TGTGCCAGCAGCCCGGGACTTTCGAACTACGAGCAGTACTTC | CASSPGLSNYEQYF
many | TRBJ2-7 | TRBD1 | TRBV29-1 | TGCAGCGTTGAAGGACAGGGCTACGAGCAGTACTTC | CSVEGQGYEQYF
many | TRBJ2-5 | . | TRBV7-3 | TGTGCCAGCAGCTTTAGAGAGGGGGAGACCCAGTACTTC | CASSFREGETQYF